This TCR beta chain emerged from a study of Ad26.COV2.S vaccination and SARS-CoV-2 variants (dated by TCRdb to about 2021). Background for the entire study: Donors in the vaccine arm were drawn from COV1001, a phase I-IIa trial of Ad26.COV2.S in healthy adults that was multicentre, randomized, double-blind and placebo-controlled. Trial participants were randomized into five groups of five: low-dose or high-dose Ad26.COV2.S given once or twice, or placebo on both occasions. Ad26.COV2.S was given intramuscularly at 5x10^10 or 1x10^11 viral particles, as a single shot or as two shots 56 days apart. TCRbeta repertoire sequencing was used to assess the specificity and breadth of SARS-CoV-2-reactive T cell receptors after Ad26.COV2.S vaccination. Blinding of investigators to trial group allocation was maintained during experiments and outcome assessment. The TCR-sequenced set comprised approximately 32 samples: roughly 19 Ad26.COV2.S vaccine recipients, 5 placebo recipients and 8 SARS-CoV-2 convalescent individuals. General conclusions and limits of the study: After vaccination, substantial breadth of spike-specific CD8+ and CD4+ T cell responses was reported. Non-spike TCR breadth was comparable between vaccine and placebo recipients, consistent with the vaccine containing only spike. The study lacked the statistical power to compare responses across vaccine doses or regimens. Compared with placebo recipients, Ad26.COV2.S recipients showed higher spike-specific TCR breadth (P = 0.0014). It was noted by the authors that total T cell responses may have been underestimated by the TCR breadth and depth analyses.

TCRbeta CDR3 regions were sequenced with the immunoSEQ Assay. After extraction, genomic DNA underwent amplification by bias-controlled multiplex PCR, followed by high-throughput sequencing. In the paper's pipeline: To quantify the absolute abundance of each unique TCRbeta CDR3 region, sequences were collapsed and filtered. T cell fraction was estimated by normalizing TCRbeta template counts to usable DNA, with usable DNA measured through amplification of reference genes found in all nucleated cells. Repertoire TCRs were annotated as SARS-CoV-2-specific when V gene, CDR3 amino acid sequence and J gene were exactly matched to a known reactive TCR set. The reference SARS-CoV-2 TCR set came from MIRA and was filtered for enrichment in COVID-19-positive ImmuneCODE repertoires, removing public or cross-reactive TCRs. Using the MIRA antigens, annotated TCRs were further analysed by specific ORF or by position within an ORF. Breadth was defined as the number of annotated unique rearrangements divided by the total number of unique productive rearrangements, and depth was defined as the summed frequency of the annotated unique rearrangements. Two-sided Wilcoxon rank-sum tests were used to compare TCR breadth between groups. Held by TCRdb, this immuneACCESS table contains in-frame sequences only and omits some clones. Under half of the omission traces to an unresolved V gene where checked; the cause of the rest is unknown. V and J calls and clone size are as listed in that table; D and trimming were resolved from the DNA. This sample lists roughly 400,000 clones; about nine tenths were detected once. The ten largest make up 1.9% of the sample.

The treatment or condition label of this sample denotes: about 20 received Ad26.COV2.S at low or high dose, single or two shots; roughly five received placebo; per-sample allocation not given. Repertoires of vaccine and placebo recipients were sequenced from samples taken on day 63 after the first injection. In Cohort 1b, about two dozen adults aged 18-55 years were enrolled at a single site in Boston, USA, between 29 July and 7 August 2020. Ad26.COV2.S was a replication-incompetent adenovirus type 26 vector that expressed a prefusion-stabilized SARS-CoV-2 spike protein derived from the original Wuhan strain. Spanning cysteine to phenylalanine, the CDR3 consists of 14 amino acids. The sequence is cut down to CDR3 DNA, 42 bases in frame from base 1. For CDR1 and CDR2, the germline V gene lists SNHLY and FYNNEI. Germline trimming amounts to 5 bases on V and 5 bases on J, with 5 as the count of junction bases outside the gene matches.

Only one count was recorded for this clone. Its target antigen remains unknown. No base qualities exist here, and no much larger clone lies one base off it. The material sequenced was peripheral blood, taken in a trial of Ad26.COV2.S vaccine versus placebo. The chain is made from TRBV2 and TRBJ2-1; 8 of the junction bases match TRBD2. The receptor's source is a person aged 18-60 years who received the Ad26.COV2.S COVID-19 vaccine or a placebo. The sequenced DNA is TGTGCCAGCAGTCAGCGGGAGACCCACAATGAGCAGTTCTTC. Its product reads: CASSQRETHNEQFF.